The rows below give T cell receptor beta chains drawn from one sample of a study of T cell responses to AZD1222 COVID-19 vaccine. Sequencing used immunoSEQ multiplex PCR; TCRdb keeps in-frame clones, though not all of them. The data contain 150,000 to 200,000 clones, 80% to 90% of them singletons. The sequences come from peripheral blood, collected 28 days after the second AZD1222 dose. The receptor set was obtained from an adult who received the AZD1222 COVID-19 vaccine. Each CDR3 is given with its conserved first and last residue. Each record gives: J gene, clone size, V gene, D gene, CDR3 protein, CDR3 DNA. D genes are given only for firm matches. Clone size appears in some rows only: once, few, many, or a class for an expanded clone.

j_call: TRBJ1-4; clone_size: .; v_call: TRBV4-3; d_call: .; cdr3_aa: CASSSGGWTNEKLFF; cdr3_nt: TGCGCCAGCAGTTCGGGAGGTTGGACTAATGAAAAACTGTTTTTT
j_call: TRBJ1-2; clone_size: .; v_call: TRBV5-6; d_call: .; cdr3_aa: CASSPMGGISYGYTF; cdr3_nt: TGTGCCAGCAGCCCTATGGGGGGGATCTCCTATGGCTACACCTTC
j_call: TRBJ1-1; clone_size: once; v_call: TRBV5-4; d_call: .; cdr3_aa: CASSARSMNTEAFF; cdr3_nt: TGTGCCAGCAGCGCGCGGAGCATGAACACTGAAGCTTTCTTT
j_call: TRBJ2-5; clone_size: .; v_call: TRBV28; d_call: .; cdr3_aa: CASSLLQGSETQYF; cdr3_nt: TGTGCCAGCAGTTTATTGCAGGGCTCCGAGACCCAGTACTTC
j_call: TRBJ2-7; clone_size: .; v_call: TRBV3-1/TRBV3-2; d_call: .; cdr3_aa: CASSQVPEGPEQYF; cdr3_nt: TGTGCCAGCAGCCAAGTTCCCGAAGGGCCCGAGCAGTACTTC
j_call: TRBJ2-7; clone_size: .; v_call: TRBV14; d_call: .; cdr3_aa: CASSQDNEQYF; cdr3_nt: TGTGCCAGCAGCCAAGATAACGAGCAGTACTTC
j_call: TRBJ2-7; clone_size: .; v_call: TRBV7-9; d_call: .; cdr3_aa: CASSLAQGGSYEQYF; cdr3_nt: TGTGCCAGCAGCTTAGCGCAAGGCGGTTCCTACGAGCAGTACTTC
j_call: TRBJ1-5; clone_size: .; v_call: TRBV6-1; d_call: .; cdr3_aa: CASSEGGNDQPQHF; cdr3_nt: TGTGCCAGCAGTGAGGGGGGAAATGATCAGCCCCAGCATTTT
j_call: TRBJ1-1; clone_size: .; v_call: TRBV7-9; d_call: .; cdr3_aa: CASSQIPLEQAFF; cdr3_nt: TGTGCCAGCAGCCAGATACCCCTTGAACAAGCTTTCTTT
j_call: TRBJ1-1; clone_size: .; v_call: TRBV7-9; d_call: .; cdr3_aa: CASGGGQQNTEAFF; cdr3_nt: TGTGCCAGCGGTGGTGGACAGCAGAACACTGAAGCTTTCTTT
j_call: TRBJ2-1; clone_size: .; v_call: TRBV27; d_call: .; cdr3_aa: CASSLSGRGTEQFF; cdr3_nt: TGTGCCAGCAGTTTATCTGGTCGCGGGACAGAGCAGTTCTTC
j_call: TRBJ2-3; clone_size: .; v_call: TRBV9; d_call: .; cdr3_aa: CASSNPGRPADTQYF; cdr3_nt: TGTGCCAGCAGCAACCCGGGACGCCCCGCCGATACGCAGTATTTT
j_call: TRBJ2-3; clone_size: .; v_call: TRBV12-3/TRBV12-4; d_call: .; cdr3_aa: CASRKGTTDTQYF; cdr3_nt: TGTGCCAGCAGAAAAGGGACCACAGATACGCAGTATTTT
j_call: TRBJ2-1; clone_size: once; v_call: TRBV5-1; d_call: .; cdr3_aa: CASSLVLGDYNEQFF; cdr3_nt: TGCGCCAGCAGCTTGGTGTTGGGAGACTACAATGAGCAGTTCTTC
j_call: TRBJ1-4; clone_size: .; v_call: TRBV11-2; d_call: .; cdr3_aa: CASSPGTTNEKLFF; cdr3_nt: TGTGCCAGCAGCCCAGGGACTACTAATGAAAAACTGTTTTTT
j_call: TRBJ1-5; clone_size: .; v_call: TRBV5-1; d_call: TRBD1; cdr3_aa: CASSLGDRGDQPQHF; cdr3_nt: TGCGCCAGCAGCTTGGGGGACAGGGGGGATCAGCCCCAGCATTTT
j_call: TRBJ2-7; clone_size: .; v_call: TRBV15; d_call: TRBD2; cdr3_aa: CATSLGRGSTYEQYF; cdr3_nt: TGTGCCACCAGCCTGGGGCGGGGGTCGACCTACGAGCAGTACTTC
j_call: TRBJ2-7; clone_size: .; v_call: TRBV7-8; d_call: TRBD2; cdr3_aa: CASSIISGESYEQYF; cdr3_nt: TGTGCCAGCAGCATAATTAGCGGGGAATCCTACGAGCAGTACTTC
j_call: TRBJ1-1; clone_size: .; v_call: TRBV18; d_call: .; cdr3_aa: CASSPPGGRLNTEAFF; cdr3_nt: TGTGCCAGCTCACCACCTGGGGGCAGGCTTAACACTGAAGCTTTCTTT
j_call: TRBJ2-3; clone_size: .; v_call: TRBV6-1; d_call: .; cdr3_aa: CASSDGLTDTQYF; cdr3_nt: TGTGCCAGCAGTGACGGACTGACAGATACGCAGTATTTT
j_call: TRBJ2-3; clone_size: .; v_call: TRBV7-3; d_call: TRBD1; cdr3_aa: CASSLDRASTDTQYF; cdr3_nt: TGTGCCAGCAGCTTGGACAGGGCTAGCACAGATACGCAGTATTTT
j_call: TRBJ1-6; clone_size: .; v_call: TRBV3-1/TRBV3-2; d_call: .; cdr3_aa: CASSQITGTGVNSPLHF; cdr3_nt: TGTGCCAGCAGCCAAATAACCGGGACGGGGGTGAATTCACCCCTCCACTTT
j_call: TRBJ1-2; clone_size: .; v_call: TRBV30; d_call: TRBD1; cdr3_aa: CAWSAGGESYGYTF; cdr3_nt: TGTGCCTGGAGTGCAGGGGGCGAAAGCTATGGCTACACCTTC
j_call: TRBJ2-5; clone_size: .; v_call: TRBV19; d_call: .; cdr3_aa: CASSISGETQYF; cdr3_nt: TGTGCCAGTAGTATATCGGGAGAGACCCAGTACTTC
j_call: TRBJ2-7; clone_size: .; v_call: TRBV19; d_call: .; cdr3_aa: CASSRGGPTYEQYF; cdr3_nt: TGTGCCAGTAGTAGGGGCGGTCCGACCTACGAGCAGTACTTC
j_call: TRBJ2-1; clone_size: .; v_call: TRBV5-1; d_call: TRBD1; cdr3_aa: CASSPGTGSYNEQFF; cdr3_nt: TGCGCCAGCAGCCCCGGGACAGGGTCTTACAATGAGCAGTTCTTC
j_call: TRBJ2-2; clone_size: .; v_call: TRBV7-3; d_call: .; cdr3_aa: CASSRSGSNTGELFF; cdr3_nt: TGTGCCAGCAGCCGCTCCGGATCCAACACCGGGGAGCTGTTTTTT
j_call: TRBJ1-5; clone_size: .; v_call: TRBV24-1; d_call: .; cdr3_aa: CATSASFGANNQPQHF; cdr3_nt: TGTGCCACCAGCGCTAGTTTTGGGGCAAATAATCAGCCCCAGCATTTT
j_call: TRBJ2-3; clone_size: .; v_call: TRBV7-3; d_call: TRBD1; cdr3_aa: CASSLEGQHTDTQYF; cdr3_nt: TGTGCCAGCAGCTTAGAGGGACAGCACACAGATACGCAGTATTTT
j_call: TRBJ2-3; clone_size: once; v_call: TRBV18; d_call: .; cdr3_aa: CASSDLRNTQYF; cdr3_nt: TGTGCCAGCTCAGACCTGAGGAATACGCAGTATTTT
j_call: TRBJ2-5; clone_size: .; v_call: TRBV7-2; d_call: TRBD2; cdr3_aa: CASSTGLAGGQETQYF; cdr3_nt: TGTGCCAGCAGCACCGGACTAGCGGGGGGCCAAGAGACCCAGTACTTC
j_call: TRBJ1-5; clone_size: .; v_call: TRBV6-2/TRBV6-3; d_call: .; cdr3_aa: CASSPSEGYQPQHF; cdr3_nt: TGTGCCAGCAGCCCATCCGAGGGCTATCAGCCCCAGCATTTT
j_call: TRBJ1-1; clone_size: .; v_call: TRBV6-4; d_call: .; cdr3_aa: CASSAGGLNTEAFF; cdr3_nt: TGTGCCAGCAGTGCGGGGGGATTGAACACTGAAGCTTTCTTT
j_call: TRBJ2-2; clone_size: .; v_call: TRBV6-5; d_call: TRBD1; cdr3_aa: CASSPQGFTGELFF; cdr3_nt: TGTGCCAGCAGCCCACAGGGGTTCACCGGGGAGCTGTTTTTT
j_call: TRBJ2-3; clone_size: .; v_call: TRBV9; d_call: TRBD2; cdr3_aa: CASSVGASGGLNTDTQYF; cdr3_nt: TGTGCCAGCAGCGTAGGCGCTAGCGGGGGGTTAAACACAGATACGCAGTATTTT
j_call: TRBJ1-5; clone_size: .; v_call: TRBV30; d_call: TRBD1; cdr3_aa: CAWSPEGANFNQPQHF; cdr3_nt: TGTGCCTGGAGTCCTGAGGGGGCAAACTTCAATCAGCCCCAGCATTTT
j_call: TRBJ1-4; clone_size: .; v_call: TRBV19; d_call: .; cdr3_aa: CASSLSRDLGEKLFF; cdr3_nt: TGTGCCAGTAGTCTCTCACGGGACCTCGGGGAAAAACTGTTTTTT
j_call: TRBJ2-7; clone_size: .; v_call: TRBV28; d_call: .; cdr3_aa: CASSAGLGEQYF; cdr3_nt: TGTGCCAGCAGTGCAGGGTTGGGCGAGCAGTACTTC
j_call: TRBJ1-4; clone_size: .; v_call: TRBV4-1; d_call: TRBD1; cdr3_aa: CASSQERRGVGTNEKLFF; cdr3_nt: TGCGCCAGCAGCCAAGAGCGCAGGGGGGTCGGGACTAATGAAAAACTGTTTTTT
j_call: TRBJ2-2; clone_size: .; v_call: TRBV7-3; d_call: .; cdr3_aa: CASSVDLSAGELFF; cdr3_nt: TGTGCCAGCAGCGTGGACTTATCGGCGGGGGAGCTGTTTTTT
j_call: TRBJ2-7; clone_size: few; v_call: TRBV28; d_call: .; cdr3_aa: CASSRVGPTRKQYF; cdr3_nt: TGTGCCAGCAGTAGGGTCGGACCAACGAGGAAGCAGTACTTC
j_call: TRBJ1-6; clone_size: .; v_call: TRBV12-3/TRBV12-4; d_call: .; cdr3_aa: CASTRRGSPLHF; cdr3_nt: TGTGCCAGCACCCGTCGGGGCTCACCCCTCCACTTT
j_call: TRBJ2-7; clone_size: .; v_call: TRBV14; d_call: TRBD2; cdr3_aa: CASSPGGYEQYF; cdr3_nt: TGTGCCAGCAGCCCGGGGGGATACGAGCAGTACTTC
j_call: TRBJ2-3; clone_size: once; v_call: TRBV7-8; d_call: .; cdr3_aa: CASREMGQYSTDTQYF; cdr3_nt: TGTGCCAGCAGAGAGATGGGACAATATAGCACAGATACGCAGTATTTT
j_call: TRBJ2-1; clone_size: .; v_call: TRBV30; d_call: .; cdr3_aa: CAWSVSRVNEQFF; cdr3_nt: TGTGCCTGGAGTGTAAGCAGGGTCAATGAGCAGTTCTTC
j_call: TRBJ1-5; clone_size: few; v_call: TRBV11-3; d_call: TRBD1; cdr3_aa: CASRSKESRGRPYHNQPQHF; cdr3_nt: TGTGCCAGCCGAAGTAAGGAGAGCAGGGGGCGGCCCTACCACAATCAGCCCCAGCATTTT
j_call: TRBJ2-7; clone_size: .; v_call: TRBV10-3; d_call: TRBD1; cdr3_aa: CAISVPRTGSGEQYF; cdr3_nt: TGTGCCATCAGTGTCCCCCGGACAGGCTCTGGCGAGCAGTACTTC
j_call: TRBJ2-7; clone_size: .; v_call: TRBV6-5; d_call: .; cdr3_aa: CASSKTGGIYEQYF; cdr3_nt: TGTGCCAGCAGTAAGACAGGAGGTATCTACGAGCAGTACTTC
j_call: TRBJ1-5; clone_size: .; v_call: TRBV4-1; d_call: .; cdr3_aa: CASSQALDGNQPQHF; cdr3_nt: TGCGCCAGCAGCCAGGCTCTGGATGGCAATCAGCCCCAGCATTTT
j_call: TRBJ1-4; clone_size: .; v_call: TRBV19; d_call: TRBD1; cdr3_aa: CASSPSGTGISGLFF; cdr3_nt: TGTGCCAGTAGCCCCTCCGGGACAGGGATATCAGGGCTGTTTTTT
j_call: TRBJ2-7; clone_size: .; v_call: TRBV6-2/TRBV6-3; d_call: .; cdr3_aa: CASSIGAYEQYF; cdr3_nt: TGTGCCAGCAGCATCGGGGCCTACGAGCAGTACTTC
j_call: TRBJ2-2; clone_size: .; v_call: TRBV30; d_call: .; cdr3_aa: CAWSTTKGRDTGELFF; cdr3_nt: TGTGCCTGGAGTACCACCAAGGGGCGAGACACCGGGGAGCTGTTTTTT
j_call: TRBJ1-5; clone_size: .; v_call: TRBV3-1/TRBV3-2; d_call: .; cdr3_aa: CASSPGGRYNQPQHF; cdr3_nt: TGTGCCAGCAGCCCCGGCGGACGGTACAATCAGCCCCAGCATTTT
j_call: TRBJ1-5; clone_size: .; v_call: TRBV21-1; d_call: .; cdr3_aa: CASSRYSNQPQHF; cdr3_nt: TGTGCCAGCAGCAGATATAGCAATCAGCCCCAGCATTTT
j_call: TRBJ1-4; clone_size: once; v_call: TRBV28; d_call: TRBD1; cdr3_aa: CASSDAGTAREKLFF; cdr3_nt: TGTGCCAGCAGTGACGCCGGGACAGCTCGTGAAAAACTGTTTTTT
j_call: TRBJ2-1; clone_size: .; v_call: TRBV3-1/TRBV3-2; d_call: TRBD1; cdr3_aa: CASSQTGGSYNEQFF; cdr3_nt: TGTGCCAGCAGCCAGACAGGGGGTTCCTACAATGAGCAGTTCTTC
j_call: TRBJ1-1; clone_size: .; v_call: TRBV5-4; d_call: TRBD1; cdr3_aa: CASSLRQGEAFF; cdr3_nt: TGTGCCAGCAGCTTACGACAGGGGGAAGCTTTCTTT
j_call: TRBJ1-2; clone_size: .; v_call: TRBV5-1; d_call: .; cdr3_aa: CASSLDSQYGYTF; cdr3_nt: TGCGCCAGCAGCTTGGACAGCCAGTATGGCTACACCTTC
j_call: TRBJ1-1; clone_size: .; v_call: TRBV19; d_call: .; cdr3_aa: CASSIVLNTEAFF; cdr3_nt: TGTGCCAGTAGTATAGTACTGAACACTGAAGCTTTCTTT
j_call: TRBJ2-5; clone_size: .; v_call: TRBV3-1/TRBV3-2; d_call: TRBD1; cdr3_aa: CASSLLAGGETQYF; cdr3_nt: TGTGCCAGCAGCCTCTTGGCAGGGGGCGAGACCCAGTACTTC